This T cell receptor beta chain was identified during a study of T cells in Graves' hyperthyroidism and ophthalmopathy. In the ophthalmopathy cohort, Clinical Activity Score was at least 3, NOSPECS grade at least 4, and duration under 3 months. About this clonotype: Its antigen is undetermined.

This CDR3 contains 12 residues. Germline V gene sequence: CDR1 SQVTM, CDR2 ANQGSEA. V lost 4 bases, J lost 4 bases, and 7 bases lay in between. Regions amplified from RNA transcripts were the TCR beta CDR3 regions. The TCR CDR3 first-round RT-PCR relied on the HTBI primer set. TCRdb reanalysed the multiplex PCR reads using MiXCR and keeps one entry per CDR3 protein. The sample records around 520,000 distinct CDR3 sequences, approximately 25% being singletons. Study conclusions and caveats: Ophthalmopathy was predicted by the model a median of about 6.7 months ahead of onset.

The sequence was obtained from a woman in her twenties or thirties with Graves' ophthalmopathy. Sequenced sample: blood. The chain is built from TRBV29-1 and TRBJ2-2, with D unclear. This CDR3 reads CSVGHFTGELFF. The CDR3 region has the DNA TGCAGCGTTGGACACTTCACCGGGGAGCTGTTTTTT.